Listed below are T cell receptor beta chains from one sample, sequenced in a study of Tregs in tolerant kidney transplant recipients. Produced via immunoSEQ multiplex PCR; TCRdb's table is partial and in-frame only. The data show more than 60,000 clones, with approximately 91% seen just once and approximately 0.39% held by the top ten. The sequences come from CD4+ T cells from blood, collected before the transplant. The receptors originated from a human donor who received a combined kidney and bone marrow transplant. CDR3s leave out the opening cysteine and the closing phenylalanine or tryptophan.

V gene: TRBV6-6
CDR3 protein: ASSYTGGDEKLF

V gene: TRBV4-2
CDR3 protein: ASSPSPVRAYEQY

V gene: TRBV19
CDR3 protein: ASSTLGQGWPYEQY

V gene: TRBV29-1
CDR3 protein: SAARDREGEQY

V gene: TRBV6-4
CDR3 protein: ASSDRTGVDTQY

V gene: TRBV18
CDR3 protein: ASSPGEEREQF

V gene: TRBV28
CDR3 protein: ASTPAGTKFSYEQY

V gene: TRBV27
CDR3 protein: ASTTDPNTEAF

V gene: TRBV5-1
CDR3 protein: ASSLQGQEKLF

V gene: TRBV9
CDR3 protein: ASSVGGGRETGELF

V gene: TRBV6-5
CDR3 protein: ASSYSGTVGQPQH

V gene: TRBV10-3
CDR3 protein: AISELASGANVLT

V gene: TRBV4-2
CDR3 protein: ASSQGSTPPSPNTEQY

V gene: TRBV11-2
CDR3 protein: ASSLSRSGRGWDEQY

V gene: TRBV7-9
CDR3 protein: ASSRTGKLYEPQH

V gene: TRBV20-1
CDR3 protein: SARDLNEQF

V gene: TRBV29-1
CDR3 protein: SVDLLVGVGSQY